This T cell receptor beta chain was found in a study of cytomegalovirus exposure and HLA in healthy donors. Study information: A later analysis reported the same platform for the roughly 110 validation repertoires and the 666 first-cohort repertoires. The study's findings and limits: The investigators catalogued 164 TCR beta chains as cytomegalovirus-associated. In vitro assays verified that a few CMV-associated chains recognized CMV antigens specifically.

Sequenced by immunoSEQ multiplex PCR; TCRdb stores in-frame clones only, minus some. The top ten hold under 2% of the sample, which has around 120,000 clones, roughly 90% seen once. In the case of this clone: Antigen specificity is unknown.

CDR1 SQVTM and CDR2 ANQGSEA come from the germline V gene. The CDR3 is 14 residues long. The V gene end was trimmed by 7 bases and the J gene end by 3 bases; junction bases not matched to a gene: 8. The chain is built from TRBV29-1 and TRBJ1-1; the match to TRBD1 covers 10 bases. What was sequenced was PBMCs. This receptor was identified in a woman between 18 and 29 years old in good health and CMV-seronegative. CDR3 in DNA: TGCAGCGCCGGGACAGGGGAATTTTACACTGAAGCTTTCTTT. It codes for CSAGTGEFYTEAFF.